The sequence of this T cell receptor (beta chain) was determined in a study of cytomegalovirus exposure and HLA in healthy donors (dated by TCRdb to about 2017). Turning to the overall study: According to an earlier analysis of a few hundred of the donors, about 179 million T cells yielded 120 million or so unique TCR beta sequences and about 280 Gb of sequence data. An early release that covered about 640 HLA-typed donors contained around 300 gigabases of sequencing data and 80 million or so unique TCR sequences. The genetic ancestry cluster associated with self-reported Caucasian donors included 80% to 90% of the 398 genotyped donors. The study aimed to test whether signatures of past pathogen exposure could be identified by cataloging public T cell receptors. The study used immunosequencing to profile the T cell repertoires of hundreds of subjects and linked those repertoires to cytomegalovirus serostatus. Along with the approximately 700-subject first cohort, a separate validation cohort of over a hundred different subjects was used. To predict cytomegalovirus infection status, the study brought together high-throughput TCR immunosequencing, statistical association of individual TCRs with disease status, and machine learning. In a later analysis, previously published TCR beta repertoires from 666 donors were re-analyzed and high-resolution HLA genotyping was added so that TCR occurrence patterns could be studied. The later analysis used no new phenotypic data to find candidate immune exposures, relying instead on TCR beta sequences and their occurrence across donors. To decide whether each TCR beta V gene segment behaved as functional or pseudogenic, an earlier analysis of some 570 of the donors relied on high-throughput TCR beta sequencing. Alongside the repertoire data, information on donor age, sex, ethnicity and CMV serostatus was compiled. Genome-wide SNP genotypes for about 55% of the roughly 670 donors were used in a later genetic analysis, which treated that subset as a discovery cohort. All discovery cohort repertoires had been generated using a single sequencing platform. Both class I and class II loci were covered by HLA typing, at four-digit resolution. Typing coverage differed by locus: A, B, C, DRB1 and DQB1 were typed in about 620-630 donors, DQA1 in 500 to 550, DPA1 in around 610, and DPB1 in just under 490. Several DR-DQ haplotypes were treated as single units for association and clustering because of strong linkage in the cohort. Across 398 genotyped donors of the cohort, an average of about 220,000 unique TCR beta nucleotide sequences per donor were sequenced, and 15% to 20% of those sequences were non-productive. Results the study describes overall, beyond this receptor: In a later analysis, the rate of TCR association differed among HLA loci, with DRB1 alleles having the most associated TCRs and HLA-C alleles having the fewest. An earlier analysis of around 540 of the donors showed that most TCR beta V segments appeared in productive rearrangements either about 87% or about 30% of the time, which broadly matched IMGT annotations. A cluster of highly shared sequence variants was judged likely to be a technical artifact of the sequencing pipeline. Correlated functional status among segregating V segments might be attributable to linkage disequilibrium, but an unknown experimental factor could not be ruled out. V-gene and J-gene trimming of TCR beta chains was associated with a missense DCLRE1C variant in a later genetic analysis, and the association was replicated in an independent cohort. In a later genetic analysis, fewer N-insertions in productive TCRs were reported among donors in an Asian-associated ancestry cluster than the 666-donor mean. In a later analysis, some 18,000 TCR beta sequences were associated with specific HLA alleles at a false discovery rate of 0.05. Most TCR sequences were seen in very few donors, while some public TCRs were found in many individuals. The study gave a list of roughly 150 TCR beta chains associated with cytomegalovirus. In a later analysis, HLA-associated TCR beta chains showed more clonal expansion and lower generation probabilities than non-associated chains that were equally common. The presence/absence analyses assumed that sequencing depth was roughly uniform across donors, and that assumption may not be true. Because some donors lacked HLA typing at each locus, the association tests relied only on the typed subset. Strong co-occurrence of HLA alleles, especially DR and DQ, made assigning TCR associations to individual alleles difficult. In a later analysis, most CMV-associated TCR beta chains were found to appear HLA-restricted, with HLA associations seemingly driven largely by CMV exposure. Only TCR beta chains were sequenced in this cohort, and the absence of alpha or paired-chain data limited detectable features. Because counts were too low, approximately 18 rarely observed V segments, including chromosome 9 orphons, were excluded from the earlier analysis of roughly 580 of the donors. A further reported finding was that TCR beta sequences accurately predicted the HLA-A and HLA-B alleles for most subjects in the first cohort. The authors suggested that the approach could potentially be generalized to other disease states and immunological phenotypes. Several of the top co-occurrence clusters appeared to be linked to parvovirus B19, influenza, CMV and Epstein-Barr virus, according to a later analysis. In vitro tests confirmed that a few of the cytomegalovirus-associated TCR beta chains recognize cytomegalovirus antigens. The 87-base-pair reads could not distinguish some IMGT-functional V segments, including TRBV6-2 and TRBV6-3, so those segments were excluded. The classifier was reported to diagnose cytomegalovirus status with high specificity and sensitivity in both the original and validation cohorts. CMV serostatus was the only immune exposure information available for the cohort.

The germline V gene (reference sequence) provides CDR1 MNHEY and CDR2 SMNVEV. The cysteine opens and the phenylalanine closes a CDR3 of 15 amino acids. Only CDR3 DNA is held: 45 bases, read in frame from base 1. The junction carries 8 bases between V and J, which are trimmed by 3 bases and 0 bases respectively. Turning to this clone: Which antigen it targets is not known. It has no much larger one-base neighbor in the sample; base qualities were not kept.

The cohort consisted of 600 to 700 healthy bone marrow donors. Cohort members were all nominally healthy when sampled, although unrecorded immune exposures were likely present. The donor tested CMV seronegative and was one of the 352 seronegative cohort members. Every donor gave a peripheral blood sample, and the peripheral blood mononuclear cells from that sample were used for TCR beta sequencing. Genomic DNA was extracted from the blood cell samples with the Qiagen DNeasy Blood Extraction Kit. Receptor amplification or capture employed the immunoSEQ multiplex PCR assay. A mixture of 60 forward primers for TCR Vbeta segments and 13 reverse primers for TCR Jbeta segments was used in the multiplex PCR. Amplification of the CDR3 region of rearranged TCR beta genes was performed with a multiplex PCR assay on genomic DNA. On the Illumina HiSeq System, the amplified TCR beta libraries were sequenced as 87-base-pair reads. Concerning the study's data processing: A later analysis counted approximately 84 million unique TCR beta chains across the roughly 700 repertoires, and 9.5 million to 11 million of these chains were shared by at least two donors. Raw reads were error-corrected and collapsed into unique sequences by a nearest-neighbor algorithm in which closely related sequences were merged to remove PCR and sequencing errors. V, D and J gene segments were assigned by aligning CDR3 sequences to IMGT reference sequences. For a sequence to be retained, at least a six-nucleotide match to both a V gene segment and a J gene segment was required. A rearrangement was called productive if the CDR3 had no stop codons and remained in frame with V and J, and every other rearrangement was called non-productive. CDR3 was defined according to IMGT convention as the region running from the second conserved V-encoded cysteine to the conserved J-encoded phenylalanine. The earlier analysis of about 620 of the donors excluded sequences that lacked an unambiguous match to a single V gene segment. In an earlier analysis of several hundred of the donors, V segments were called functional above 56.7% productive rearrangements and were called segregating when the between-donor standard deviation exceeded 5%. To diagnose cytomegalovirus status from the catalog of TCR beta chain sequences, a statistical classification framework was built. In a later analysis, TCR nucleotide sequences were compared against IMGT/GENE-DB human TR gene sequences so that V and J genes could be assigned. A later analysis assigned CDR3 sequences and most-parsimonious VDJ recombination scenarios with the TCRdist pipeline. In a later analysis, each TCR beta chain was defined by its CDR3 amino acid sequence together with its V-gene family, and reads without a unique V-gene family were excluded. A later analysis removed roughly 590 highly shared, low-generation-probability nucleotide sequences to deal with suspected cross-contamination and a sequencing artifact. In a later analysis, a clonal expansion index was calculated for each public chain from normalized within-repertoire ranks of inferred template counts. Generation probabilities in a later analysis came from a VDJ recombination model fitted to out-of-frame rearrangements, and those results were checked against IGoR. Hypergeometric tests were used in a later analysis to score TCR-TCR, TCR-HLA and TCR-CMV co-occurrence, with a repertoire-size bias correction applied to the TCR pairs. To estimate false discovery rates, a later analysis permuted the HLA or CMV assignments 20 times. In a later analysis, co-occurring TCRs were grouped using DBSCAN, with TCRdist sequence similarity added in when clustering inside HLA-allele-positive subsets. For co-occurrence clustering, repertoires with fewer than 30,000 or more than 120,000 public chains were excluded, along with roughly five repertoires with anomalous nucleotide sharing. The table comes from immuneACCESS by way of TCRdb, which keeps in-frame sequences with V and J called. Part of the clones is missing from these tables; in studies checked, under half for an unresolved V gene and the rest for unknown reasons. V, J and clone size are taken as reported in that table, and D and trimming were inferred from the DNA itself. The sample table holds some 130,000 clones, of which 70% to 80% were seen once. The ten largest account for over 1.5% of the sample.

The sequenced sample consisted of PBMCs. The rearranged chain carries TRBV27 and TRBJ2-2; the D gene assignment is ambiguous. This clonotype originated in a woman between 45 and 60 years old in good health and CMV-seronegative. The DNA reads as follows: TGTGCCAGCAGTTTCCACAGAACGAACACCGGGGAGCTGTTTTTT. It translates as CASSFHRTNTGELFF.